Each of the 32 T cell receptor beta chains below was sequenced from the same sample in a study of blood T cell repertoires in COVID-19. Generated by immunoSEQ multiplex PCR, the TCRdb table keeps only in-frame clones and is missing some. Among around 100,000 clones listed, around four fifths were seen once. The sample comprised peripheral blood. The source of these receptors is a man aged 65 to 79 with active or convalescent COVID-19.

The rearrangement links TRBV7-3 to TRBJ2-3; D might be TRBD2 (6 bases). The CDR3 is 14 residues long. Germline assignment: CDR1 SGHTA and CDR2 FQGTGA. Trimming removed 5 bases from V and 1 base from J, with 10 bases in between. This CDR3 is CASSRDFRTDTQYF. DNA of the CDR3: TGTGCCAGCAGCAGGGACTTCCGCACAGATACGCAGTATTTT.

V gene TRBV9 combines with J gene TRBJ1-6; 9 bases fit TRBD1. V lost 0 bases to trimming and J lost 7 bases; unmatched junction nucleotides: 2. Germline CDR1 SGDLS, CDR2 YYNGEE. This CDR3 is 15 amino acids long. For the CDR3, the DNA is TGTGCCAGCAGCGTAGGGGGACAGGGAAATTCACCCCTCCACTTT. As protein: CASSVGGQGNSPLHF.

This chain links TRBV19 with TRBJ2-6, with unresolved D. This CDR3 region has 14 residues. V was cut by 6 bases and J by 0 bases, with 6 bases left in between. Germline values: CDR1 LNHDA, CDR2 SQIVND (reference sequence). Written as DNA, the CDR3 is TGTGCCAGTAGCGAGTTCTCTGGGGCCAACGTCCTGACTTTC. It yields the protein CASSEFSGANVLTF.

The rearrangement links TRBV6-6 to TRBJ2-7; tentative D call: TRBD2 (6 bases). Per germline, CDR1 MNHNY and CDR2 SVGAGI (reference sequence). This CDR3 has 16 amino acids. The germline V and J ends were trimmed by 4 bases and 5 bases, with 21 bases remaining between them. The CDR3, as DNA: TGTGCCAGCAGTTTGCTCCGGGACTCAGGGCCCGACGAGCAGTACTTC. Translated: CASSLLRDSGPDEQYF.

V and J are TRBV29-1 and TRBJ2-1; TRBD2 matches 7 bases. Germline assignment: CDR1 SQVTM and CDR2 ANQGSEA. CDR3 length: 13 residues. Germline trimming cut 5 bases from V and 4 bases from J; bases unmatched to any gene: 5. CDR3 sequence: CSVILAAYNEQFF. The CDR3 nucleotides read TGCAGCGTTATCCTAGCGGCATACAATGAGCAGTTCTTC.

V and J are TRBV10-3 and TRBJ1-2; 11 bases line up with TRBD1. Losses at the gene ends were 6 bases for V and 3 bases for J; bases not matched to a gene: 6. The CDR3 is made up of 15 amino acids. The germline gives CDR1 ENHRY, CDR2 SYGVKD. The CDR3 loop is CAISGPGQGDYGYTF. The CDR3 DNA reads TGTGCCATCAGCGGACCGGGACAGGGGGACTATGGCTACACCTTC.

This chain joins TRBV5-1 and TRBJ2-1, with 7 bases identical to TRBD1. This CDR3 is built from 11 residues. Germline loops: CDR1 SGHRS, CDR2 YFSETQ. Trimming cost V 5 bases and J 9 bases; bases outside gene matches: 2. The CDR3 coding sequence is TGCGCCAGCAGTCCAGGGGGTGAGCAGTTCTTC. Translated: CASSPGGEQFF.

This clone has only a few counts. The chain employs TRBV7-9 and TRBJ2-1, with 9 bases identical to TRBD2. The V gene's germline CDR1 is SEHNR and CDR2 FQNEAQ (reference sequence). CDR3 length: 18 residues. V shed 4 bases, J shed 5 bases, and the junction held 15 bases outside the gene matches. CDR3 loop: CASSSSTSGGPHNNEQFF. The CDR3 DNA sequence: TGTGCCAGCAGCTCCAGTACGAGCGGGGGGCCACATAACAATGAGCAGTTCTTC.

The CDR3 region is CASSLSEGPYNEQFF. The CDR3 nucleotides read TGTGCCAGCAGCCTGTCGGAGGGCCCCTACAATGAGCAGTTCTTC. V and J are TRBV5-5 and TRBJ2-1, with a tentative D call TRBD2 (6 bases). The germline V gene encodes CDR1 SGHKS and CDR2 YYEKEE (reference sequence). Between the trimmed V and J ends, which lost 4 bases and 2 bases, there was a span of 13 bases. The CDR3 covers 15 residues.

The chain combines TRBV12-3 or TRBV12-4 with TRBJ2-7; 9 bases align to TRBD1. Germline trimming cut 8 bases from V and 7 bases from J; bases unmatched to any gene: 9. The CDR3 is made up of 13 amino acids. The CDR3 DNA reads TGTGCCAGCTCCACCGGGACAGGGCTTGAGCAGTACTTC. Translating gives CASSTGTGLEQYF.

This clone was picked up a small number of times. The CDR3 protein is CASSRLGSRKLFF. In DNA, the CDR3 is TGTGCCAGCAGCCGTCTTGGGAGCCGTAAACTGTTTTTT. The gene calls are TRBV7-2 and TRBJ1-4; no definite D call. The CDR3 loop spans 13 amino acids. Germline loops: CDR1 SGHTA, CDR2 FQGNSA. The V end lost 5 bases, the J end lost 11 bases, and 15 bases lay between the germline ends. The entire variable domain, with the rest obtained from reference TRBV7-2 and TRBJ1-4, is as follows: GAGVSQSPSNKVTEKGKDVELRCDPISGHTALYWYRQSLGQGLEFLIYFQGNSAPDKSGLPSDRFSAERTGGSVSTLTIQRTQQEDSAVYLCASSRLGSRKLFFGSGTQLSVL.

The chain carries TRBV11-2 and TRBJ2-7; 11 bases match TRBD2. V was pared by 1 base and J by 7 bases, with 6 bases of the junction left unmatched. Germline V gene lookup returns CDR1 SGHAT and CDR2 FQNNGV. There are 15 residues in the CDR3. Here the CDR3 reads CASSLVLAGAGEQYF. CDR3 bases: TGTGCCAGCAGCTTAGTACTAGCGGGGGCGGGAGAGCAGTACTTC.

The chain carries TRBV2 and TRBJ1-2, with D possibly being TRBD1 (5 bases). The CDR3 consists of 13 residues. Trimming removed 4 bases from V and 6 bases from J, with 12 bases in between. CDR1 and CDR2 from the germline V gene are SNHLY and FYNNEI. The CDR3 coding sequence is TGTGCCAGCAGTGTAGCCAGGGAGGATGGCTACACCTTC. Its translation is CASSVAREDGYTF.

This sequence joins TRBV2 and TRBJ1-1; D may be TRBD1 (5 bases). V lost 1 base to trimming and J lost 4 bases, with 10 bases between them. Germline lookup yields CDR1 SNHLY and CDR2 FYNNEI. The CDR3 totals 14 residues. CDR3 DNA sequence: TGTGCCAGCAGTGAAGAGGCGACAGCCACTGAAGCTTTCTTT. Its translation: CASSEEATATEAFF.

The V gene is TRBV19, the J gene TRBJ2-1; 13 bases are shared with TRBD2. The CDR3 has 17 residues. Trimming took 3 bases from V and 10 from J; bases not matched to a gene: 12. Per germline, CDR1 LNHDA and CDR2 SQIVND (reference sequence). CDR3 DNA sequence: TGTGCCAGTAGTATTACCCCAGGACTAGCGGGAGTTGGGGAGCAGTTCTTC. This gives the protein CASSITPGLAGVGEQFF.

The CDR3, as DNA: TGTGCCAGCAGTACAGGGTGGGCCTACGAGCAGTACTTC. Protein sequence: CASSTGWAYEQYF. This chain connects TRBV27 to TRBJ2-7; maybe TRBD1 (6 bases). The germline V gene has CDR1 MNHEY and CDR2 SMNVEV (reference sequence). This CDR3 contains 13 residues. The V end was cut by 5 bases, the J end by 2 bases, with 10 bases between.

This chain uses TRBV3-1 (or the pseudogene TRBV3-2) with TRBJ2-7, with TRBD2 identical over 7 bases. The CDR3 totals 14 residues. V dropped 6 bases and J dropped 5; count of bases not matched to a gene: 10. The V gene's germline CDR1 is LGHDT and CDR2 YNNKEL (reference sequence). The CDR3 region has the DNA TGTGCCAGCAGACCCACGGGAGGTGTCCACGAGCAGTACTTC. It specifies CASRPTGGVHEQYF.

The V and J genes are TRBV6-2 or TRBV6-3 and TRBJ2-3; maybe TRBD1 (5 bases). The length of the CDR3 is 15 residues. Germline CDR1 MNHEY, CDR2 SVGEGT. V shed 5 bases and J shed 2 bases, with 14 bases lying between them. The CDR3: CASSQGARYTDTQYF. In DNA form, the CDR3 reads TGTGCCAGCAGTCAAGGGGCGCGATACACAGATACGCAGTATTTT.

The rearrangement joins TRBV10-1 to TRBJ2-3; 9 bases line up with TRBD2. CDR3 length equals 20 residues. With V trimmed by 1 base and J by 1 base, 15 bases remained unmatched. CDR1 and CDR2 from the germline V gene are WNHNN and SYGVQD (reference sequence). The DNA of the CDR3 is TGCGCCAGCAGTGAGTGTTCGGCTAGCGGGACCCAGTGGGGCACAGATACGCAGTATTTT. The encoded protein is CASSECSASGTQWGTDTQYF.

The chain recombines TRBV24-1 with TRBJ2-1, with a weak D call TRBD1 (6 bases). CDR3 size: 14 residues. V lost 4 bases to trimming and J lost 2 bases, with 8 bases between them. CDR1 is KGHDR and CDR2 is SFDVKD in the germline V gene. This CDR3 reads CATSEGHAYNEQFF. The DNA of the CDR3 is TGTGCCACCAGTGAGGGACATGCCTACAATGAGCAGTTCTTC.

This clone was detected only once. The J gene is TRBJ1-1, the V gene TRBV18; perhaps TRBD1 as D (5 bases). The CDR3 runs to 14 residues. V was shortened by 2 bases and J by 2 bases, with 9 bases between the two germline ends. From germline, CDR1 is KGHSH and CDR2 LQKENI. CDR3 in amino acids: CASSPDSFNTEAFF. The CDR3 nucleotides read TGTGCCAGCTCACCAGACAGCTTTAACACTGAAGCTTTCTTT.

This clone was counted between two and nine times. This rearrangement joins TRBV7-2 to TRBJ1-2; D is unclear. The V gene's germline CDR1 is SGHTA and CDR2 FQGNSA. The CDR3 is made up of 15 amino acids. The V end lost 5 bases, the J end lost 4 bases, and 17 bases lay between the germline ends. CDR3 coding DNA: TGTGCCAGCAGCAGGCGGGATTTACCCAGCTATGGCTACACCTTC. Residues: CASSRRDLPSYGYTF.

The chain uses TRBV6-6 and TRBJ1-5, with D perhaps matching TRBD1 (6 bases). The ends were cut back, 2 bases at V and 6 bases at J, with 8 bases in the middle. In germline, CDR1 is MNHNY, CDR2 SVGAGI (reference sequence). The CDR3 sequence is 13 residues long. The CDR3 loop is CASSYPGVQPQHF. The CDR3, as DNA: TGTGCCAGCAGTTACCCAGGGGTTCAGCCCCAGCATTTT.

This clone was detected only a few times. V is TRBV29-1 and J is TRBJ2-1; the D gene is possibly TRBD1 (5 bases). V lost 7 bases, J lost 8 bases, and 12 bases lay in between. The CDR3 has 11 residues. Germline values: CDR1 SQVTM, CDR2 ANQGSEA. The CDR3 region is CSARTRDEQFF. The CDR3 DNA sequence: TGCAGCGCCCGGACACGGGATGAGCAGTTCTTC.

The chain joins TRBV24-1 to TRBJ1-2; D ambiguous. CDR3 size: 13 residues. V was clipped by 4 bases and J by 1 base, with 6 bases between them. The germline V gene encodes CDR1 KGHDR and CDR2 SFDVKD. This CDR3 reads CATSESLNYGYTF. The CDR3 region has the DNA TGTGCCACCAGTGAATCCCTTAACTATGGCTACACCTTC.

V and J are TRBV11-2 and TRBJ2-1; 10 bases are shared with TRBD2. The V segment lost 5 bases and the J segment 5 bases; nucleotides outside the gene matches: 6. The CDR3 contains 15 residues. Germline CDR1 SGHAT, CDR2 FQNNGV. The CDR3 DNA reads as TGTGCCAGCAGCCCAACTAGCGGGACTGACAATGAGCAGTTCTTC. Amino acids: CASSPTSGTDNEQFF. The entire variable domain, with the rest obtained from reference TRBV11-2 and TRBJ2-1, is as follows: EAGVAQSPRYKIIEKRQSVAFWCNPISGHATLYWYQQILGQGPKLLIQFQNNGVVDDSQLPKDRFSAERLKGVDSTLKIQPAKLEDSAVYLCASSPTSGTDNEQFFGPGTRLTVL.

The rearrangement uses TRBV4-3 and TRBJ1-1; TRBD1 is a possible D gene (5 bases). Germline values: CDR1 LGHNA, CDR2 YSLEER. Trimming removed 0 bases from V and 6 bases from J, with 14 bases in between. The CDR3 covers 15 residues. CDR3 amino acids: CASSQDAPRRAEAFF. For the CDR3, the DNA is TGCGCCAGCAGCCAAGATGCCCCCCGCAGGGCTGAAGCTTTCTTT.

V gene TRBV19 combines with J gene TRBJ2-5; 7 bases align to TRBD1. This CDR3 spans 15 amino acids. From germline, CDR1 is LNHDA and CDR2 SQIVND (reference sequence). J lost 4 bases, V lost 6 bases, and 11 bases had no gene match. CDR3 DNA: TGTGCCAGTAGGTGGACAGGTGGAGGAGGAGAGACCCAGTACTTC. This sequence encodes CASRWTGGGGETQYF.

CDR3 sequence reads: CASSSGGWGYTF. Here the CDR3 DNA reads TGCGCCAGCAGCTCCGGGGGATGGGGCTACACCTTC. The chain has TRBV5-1 and TRBJ1-2, with a possible D match to TRBD1 (5 bases). V lost 3 bases and J 8 bases, leaving 11 bases between the germline ends. From germline, CDR1 is SGHRS and CDR2 YFSETQ. The CDR3 totals 12 residues.

The chain carries TRBV20-1 and TRBJ2-3; 9 bases agree with TRBD2. V was pared by 3 bases and J by 2 bases, with 9 bases of the junction left unmatched. CDR1 and CDR2 (germline): DFQATT, SNEGSKA (reference sequence). There are 16 residues in the CDR3. CDR3 sequence (DNA): TGCAGTGCTAGTAGGGCGGGGGGGCGGCACACAGATACGCAGTATTTT. This sequence encodes CSASRAGGRHTDTQYF.

This chain joins TRBV4-3 and TRBJ1-6; TRBD1 might be the D (5 bases). This CDR3 has 15 residues. The V end lost 0 bases, the J end lost 6 bases, and 9 bases lay between the germline ends. Per the germline V gene, CDR1 is LGHNA and CDR2 is YSLEER. This chain's CDR3 is CASSQERQGNSPLHF. CDR3 DNA sequence: TGCGCCAGCAGCCAAGAACGGCAGGGTAATTCACCCCTCCACTTT.

This sequence joins TRBV7-2 and TRBJ1-2, with D possibly being TRBD1 (6 bases). CDR1 is SGHTA, CDR2 FQGNSA, per germline. The V gene lost 4 bases and the J gene lost 7 bases, with 13 bases spanning the gap. There are 13 residues in the CDR3. The CDR3 here is CASSSYKGVGYTF. The DNA of the CDR3 is TGTGCCAGCAGCTCTTACAAGGGGGTTGGCTACACCTTC.